These 28 T cell receptor beta chains came from one sample sequenced in a study of OX40 agonist ivuxolimab in advanced cancers. Here immunoSEQ multiplex PCR was the method, and the copy in TCRdb shows in-frame clones only, minus some. The sample holds tens of thousands of clones, roughly four fifths seen once. The sample here was CD4+ or CD8+ T cells sorted from blood, taken in a trial of the OX40 agonist ivuxolimab. The receptor source for this set is an adult with an advanced solid tumor such as melanoma, head and neck, liver or kidney cancer.

The chain has TRBV27 and TRBJ2-3; D is perhaps TRBD2 (7 bases). Germline V gene lookup returns CDR1 MNHEY and CDR2 SMNVEV (reference sequence). With 6 bases removed from V and 7 bases from J, the gap between germline ends came to 14 bases. The CDR3 loop spans 13 amino acids. This CDR3 reads CASSFLGGHTQYF. Written as DNA, the CDR3 is TGTGCCAGCAGCTTCCTGGGGGGGCATACGCAGTATTTT.

The J gene is TRBJ1-3, the V gene TRBV18; D is uncertain. From germline, CDR1 is KGHSH and CDR2 LQKENI. The CDR3 is made up of 16 amino acids. Trimming removed 3 bases from V and 1 base from J, with 13 bases in between. Here the CDR3 reads CASSPGPTVSGNTIYF. CDR3 coding DNA: TGTGCCAGCTCACCCGGCCCTACCGTTTCTGGAAACACCATATATTTT. Combining the CDR3 with reference TRBV18 and TRBJ1-3 gives the whole variable domain NAGVMQNPRHLVRRRGQEARLRCSPMKGHSHVYWYRQLPEEGLKFMVYLQKENIIDESGMPKERFSAEFPKEGPSILRIQQVVRGDSAAYFCASSPGPTVSGNTIYFGEGSWLTVV.

This chain connects TRBV14 to TRBJ1-1; the D gene is possibly TRBD1 (6 bases). Germline assignment: CDR1 SGHDN and CDR2 FVKESK. CDR3 length: 14 amino acids. V lost 4 bases, J lost 1 base, and 10 bases lay in between. CDR3 sequence: CASSLGTWNTEAFF. Here the CDR3 DNA reads TGTGCCAGCAGCCTCGGGACATGGAACACTGAAGCTTTCTTT.

In its sample, this clone was seen a few times. The chain is built from TRBV14 and TRBJ2-5; TRBD1 matches 7 bases. CDR1 SGHDN and CDR2 FVKESK come from the germline V gene. After removal of 1 base from V and 5 bases from J, the junction contained 7 bases not matched to a gene. This CDR3 has 15 amino acids. CDR3 bases: TGTGCCAGCAGCCAAGGAGACAGGGATTTGGAGACCCAGTACTTC. Its protein is CASSQGDRDLETQYF.

This chain connects TRBV6-1 to TRBJ2-5; D possibly corresponds to TRBD1 (6 bases). Trimming pared 0 bases from V and 7 bases from J, leaving 15 bases between. The CDR3 length is 15 residues. Germline V CDR1 and CDR2: MNHNS, SASEGT. The CDR3 reads CASSEAYQGTGTQYF. CDR3 in DNA: TGTGCCAGCAGTGAAGCTTACCAGGGGACCGGGACCCAGTACTTC.

The sample holds a few counts of this clone. The chain recombines TRBV6-6 with TRBJ1-1; 7 bases line up with TRBD1. The CDR3 sequence is 14 residues long. Per the germline V gene, CDR1 is MNHNY and CDR2 is SVGAGI (reference sequence). The junction had 5 bases not matched to a gene; V was cut back by 6 bases and J by 1 base. CDR3 DNA sequence: TGTGCCAGCAGAACCAGACAGGGGAACACTGAAGCTTTCTTT. This sequence encodes CASRTRQGNTEAFF.

The chain combines TRBV30 with TRBJ1-1, with D possibly TRBD1 on 5 matching bases. V lost 0 bases and J lost 5, with 19 bases in between. CDR1 is GTSNPN, CDR2 SVGIG, per germline (reference sequence). The CDR3 sequence is 16 residues long. The chain's CDR3 is CAWSVRLGGNGTEAFF. The DNA of the CDR3 is TGTGCCTGGAGTGTAAGGTTGGGGGGGAACGGTACTGAAGCTTTCTTT. The full variable domain, in which reference TRBV30 and TRBJ1-1 provide the parts outside the CDR3, is SQTIHQWPATLVQPVGSPLSLECTVEGTSNPNLYWYRQAAGRGLQLLFYSVGIGQISSEVPQNLSASRPQDRQFILSSKKLLLSDSGFYLCAWSVRLGGNGTEAFFGQGTRLTVV.

The chain joins TRBV19 to TRBJ2-1, with D perhaps TRBD1 (6 bases). The CDR3 has 15 amino acids. V lost 4 bases and J lost 2, with 12 bases in between. CDR1 LNHDA and CDR2 SQIVND come from the germline V gene (reference sequence). CDR3 protein: CASSNPRTAYNEQFF. CDR3 DNA sequence: TGTGCCAGTAGTAACCCCCGGACAGCCTACAATGAGCAGTTCTTC.

The genes are TRBV5-6 and TRBJ1-2; perhaps TRBD1 as D (6 bases). Per germline, CDR1 SGHDT and CDR2 YYEEEE. V was clipped by 4 bases and J by 8 bases, with 12 bases between them. This CDR3 is 12 amino acids long. The CDR3 here is CASSTGARGYTF. In nucleotides, the CDR3 is TGTGCCAGCAGCACGGGGGCGCGGGGCTACACCTTC.

The genes are TRBV7-8 and TRBJ1-1; D possibly corresponds to TRBD1 (5 bases). The germline V gene encodes CDR1 SGHVS and CDR2 FQNEAQ. The V end was cut by 1 base, the J end by 1 base, with 7 bases between. The CDR3 sequence is 14 residues long. CDR3: CASSLGQGNTEAFF. DNA of the CDR3: TGTGCCAGCAGCTTAGGTCAGGGGAACACTGAAGCTTTCTTT.

The chain employs TRBV5-1 and TRBJ2-3; no reliable D call. CDR1 is SGHRS and CDR2 is YFSETQ in the germline V gene. CDR3 length equals 11 residues. V was trimmed by 4 bases and J by 11 bases, leaving 11 bases between them. In DNA form, the CDR3 reads TGCGCCAGCAGCGGCCTTCGTCGGCAGTATTTT. It yields the protein CASSGLRRQYF.

This rearrangement joins TRBV10-3 to TRBJ1-4; 10 bases align to TRBD1. From germline, CDR1 is ENHRY and CDR2 SYGVKD. This CDR3 comprises 16 residues. Trimming at V came to 5 bases and at J to 0 bases, leaving 3 bases not matched to a gene. The CDR3 is CAISRGTGATNEKLFF. Written as DNA, the CDR3 is TGTGCCATCAGTCGGGGGACAGGGGCAACTAATGAAAAACTGTTTTTT.

The V gene is TRBV6-5, the J gene TRBJ1-3; no reliable D call. Looked up from germline, CDR1 is MNHEY and CDR2 is SVGAGI. This CDR3 is built from 16 residues. Trimming shortened V by 2 bases and J by 0 bases, and 11 bases separated the two germline ends. CDR3 DNA sequence: TGTGCCAGCAGTTACGCTTTTATGAGCTCTGGAAACACCATATATTTT. This translates into CASSYAFMSSGNTIYF.

The V call is TRBV6-5, the J call TRBJ1-2, with 9 bases identical to TRBD1. Germline assignment: CDR1 MNHEY and CDR2 SVGAGI. The CDR3 has 15 amino acids. The V and J ends lost 6 bases and 3 bases, in that order; junction bases with no gene match: 8. CDR3 residues: CASRAPRTGDYGYTF. As DNA, the CDR3 is TGTGCCAGCAGGGCTCCAAGGACAGGGGACTATGGCTACACCTTC.

This rearrangement joins TRBV28 to TRBJ2-2; TRBD2 might be the D (6 bases). The V gene's germline CDR1 is MDHEN and CDR2 SYDVKM. CDR3 length: 14 amino acids. Trimming cost V 2 bases and J 6 bases, with 10 bases left between them. The CDR3 sequence is CASSLRRGSGELFF. As DNA, the CDR3 is TGTGCCAGCAGTTTAAGGAGGGGCTCCGGGGAGCTGTTTTTT.

The CDR3 DNA reads TGCGCCAGCAGCGTCTCCCAAGAGACCCAGTACTTC. This sequence encodes CASSVSQETQYF. This sequence joins TRBV5-1 and TRBJ2-5; D remains ambiguous. Trimming pared 4 bases from V and 1 base from J, leaving 5 bases between. CDR3 length: 12 residues. Germline V CDR1 and CDR2: SGHRS, YFSETQ.

The V and J genes are TRBV30 and TRBJ1-2; 8 bases align to TRBD1. Germline V gene lookup returns CDR1 GTSNPN and CDR2 SVGIG (reference sequence). With V trimmed by 1 base and J by 4 bases, 8 bases remained unmatched. This CDR3 has 15 residues. CDR3 nucleotides: TGTGCCTGGAGTGCATACACAGGGGGGGGCTATGGCTACACCTTC. It encodes CAWSAYTGGGYGYTF.

The genes are TRBV7-3 and TRBJ2-2; TRBD1 aligns across 7 bases. CDR3 length: 17 residues. The V segment lost 4 bases and the J segment 1 base; nucleotides outside the gene matches: 9. Germline V gene sequence: CDR1 SGHTA, CDR2 FQGTGA. CDR3 in DNA: TGTGCCAGCAGCTCGTTACAGGGGCCGGTGAACACCGGGGAGCTGTTTTTT. Its translation: CASSSLQGPVNTGELFF.

This chain links TRBV7-9 with TRBJ1-2; tentatively, D is TRBD1 (5 bases). Germline V CDR1 and CDR2: SEHNR, FQNEAQ (reference sequence). The CDR3 sequence is 14 residues long. Trimming pared 4 bases from V and 5 bases from J, leaving 14 bases between. The CDR3 DNA is TGTGCCAGCAGCTCCCCTGGGGCGCCTTATGGCTACACCTTC. Translation gives CASSSPGAPYGYTF.

J is TRBJ1-1 and V is TRBV5-4; D possibly corresponds to TRBD1 (5 bases). The CDR3 sequence is 13 residues long. Trimming cost V 5 bases and J 10 bases, with 18 bases left between them. Germline CDR1 reads SGHNT; CDR2 reads YYREEE (reference sequence). The CDR3 nucleotides are TGTGCCAGCAGTGCTTCTACAGGAGTAGGAGCTTTCTTT. Encoded protein: CASSASTGVGAFF.

The chain recombines TRBV9 with TRBJ1-1; D unclear. The germline V and J ends were trimmed by 0 bases and 4 bases, with 10 bases remaining between them. Per germline, CDR1 SGDLS and CDR2 YYNGEE. CDR3 length equals 14 residues. CDR3 sequence reads: CASSVAGVGTEAFF. CDR3 DNA: TGTGCCAGCAGCGTAGCCGGGGTGGGCACTGAAGCTTTCTTT.

The chain is built from TRBV7-3 and TRBJ2-7, with D possibly being TRBD1 (6 bases). CDR1 is SGHTA and CDR2 is FQGTGA in the germline V gene. This CDR3 comprises 12 residues. Trimming removed 5 bases at V and 4 bases at J, with 9 bases between. The CDR3 region is CASSRTVYEQYF. The CDR3 region has the DNA TGTGCCAGCAGCAGGACAGTATACGAGCAGTACTTC.

V gene TRBV7-8 combines with J gene TRBJ2-3; TRBD2 agrees at 11 bases. Germline-derived CDR1 and CDR2 are SGHVS and FQNEAQ. The V and J ends lost 5 bases and 2 bases, in that order; junction bases with no gene match: 9. This CDR3 contains 17 residues. The CDR3 DNA is TGTGCCAGCAGCCCGTCGGGACTAGCGGTTTCCACAGATACGCAGTATTTT. Translated, it gives CASSPSGLAVSTDTQYF.

This clone was seen a handful of times. The V call is TRBV28, the J call TRBJ1-2; 7 nucleotides line up with TRBD1. The CDR3 loop spans 16 amino acids. Germline-derived CDR1 and CDR2 are MDHEN and SYDVKM. V was clipped by 3 bases and J by 1 base; unmatched bases: 8. CDR3 loop: CASSFVYRGGNYGYTF. The CDR3 nucleotides are TGTGCCAGCAGTTTCGTATACAGGGGAGGTAACTATGGCTACACCTTC.

The rearrangement joins TRBV28 to TRBJ1-4; D is possibly TRBD1 (6 bases). V shed 8 bases and J shed 3 bases, with 7 bases lying between them. CDR3 length equals 12 residues. Looked up from germline, CDR1 is MDHEN and CDR2 is SYDVKM. The CDR3 here is CASRGPNEKLFF. For the CDR3, the DNA is TGTGCCAGCCGGGGGCCTAATGAAAAACTGTTTTTT.

CDR3 DNA: TGTGCCAGCAGCCGTGTACATGGTGGGGAAAAACTGTTTTTT. Protein: CASSRVHGGEKLFF. The rearrangement uses TRBV5-6 and TRBJ1-4; D unresolved. The V gene lost 4 bases and the J gene lost 8 bases, with 15 bases spanning the gap. Germline V gives CDR1 SGHDT, CDR2 YYEEEE. The CDR3 is 14 residues long. Together with reference TRBV5-6 and TRBJ1-4, the CDR3 gives the full variable domain: DAGVTQSPTHLIKTRGQQVTLRCSPKSGHDTVSWYQQALGQGPQFIFQYYEEEERQRGNFPDRFSGHQFPNYSSELNVNALLLGDSALYLCASSRVHGGEKLFFGSGTQLSVL.

The chain recombines TRBV6-5 with TRBJ1-3; D may be TRBD1 (6 bases). V was trimmed by 6 bases and J by 0 bases, leaving 12 bases between them. This CDR3 contains 15 residues. Germline CDR1 reads MNHEY; CDR2 reads SVGAGI. This CDR3 is CASSVQGASGNTIYF. In nucleotides, the CDR3 is TGTGCCAGCAGCGTACAGGGAGCCTCTGGAAACACCATATATTTT.

The rearrangement uses TRBV11-2 and TRBJ2-7, with D maybe TRBD2 (6 bases). The germline gives CDR1 SGHAT, CDR2 FQNNGV. The germline V and J ends were trimmed by 5 bases and 2 bases, with 19 bases remaining between them. CDR3 length equals 16 residues. CDR3 region: CASSPRRGTPTYEQYF. CDR3 sequence (DNA): TGTGCCAGCAGCCCCCGCCGGGGGACCCCAACCTACGAGCAGTACTTC.